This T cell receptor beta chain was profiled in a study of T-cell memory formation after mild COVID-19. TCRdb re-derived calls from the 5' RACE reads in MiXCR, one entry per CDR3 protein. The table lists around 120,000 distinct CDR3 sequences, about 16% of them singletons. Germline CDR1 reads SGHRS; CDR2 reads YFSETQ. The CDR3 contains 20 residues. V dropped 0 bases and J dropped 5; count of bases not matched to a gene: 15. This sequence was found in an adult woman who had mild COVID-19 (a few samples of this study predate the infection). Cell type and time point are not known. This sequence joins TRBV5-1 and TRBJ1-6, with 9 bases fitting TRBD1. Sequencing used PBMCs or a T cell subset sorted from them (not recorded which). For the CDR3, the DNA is TGCGCCAGCAGCTTGGGGAACAGGGGGCGAGGAAATTGGCATAATTCACCCCTCCACTTT. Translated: CASSLGNRGRGNWHNSPLHF.